Listed below are T cell receptor beta chains from one sample, sequenced in a study of memory CD4+ T cells and cytomegalovirus serostatus. Here immunoSEQ multiplex PCR was the method, and the copy in TCRdb shows in-frame clones only, minus some. Among some 64,000 clones listed, 75% to 85% were seen once. Material for sequencing was memory CD4+ T cells from blood. The receptor source for this set is an adult in good health and CMV-seronegative. The CDR3 runs from the conserved cysteine through the conserved F or W. A D gene is named only where the DNA matches it firmly. Part of the rows lack a size; the others show once, few, many or a class for expanded clones.

v_gene,j_gene,d_gene,abundance,len,CDR3aa,CDR3nt
TRBV19,TRBJ1-5,NA,few,12,CASGYSNQPQHF,TGTGCCAGTGGGTATAGCAATCAGCCCCAGCATTTT
TRBV6-6,TRBJ1-3,TRBD1,NA,14,CASVQGHPGNTIYF,TGTGCCAGCGTACAGGGGCATCCTGGAAACACCATATATTTT
TRBV6-6,TRBJ1-5,TRBD1,NA,13,CASYQGGNQPQHF,TGTGCCAGTTATCAGGGGGGCAATCAGCCCCAGCATTTT
TRBV7-3,TRBJ2-7,TRBD2,once,15,CASSFGGAKTNEQYF,TGTGCCAGCAGCTTCGGGGGGGCGAAAACCAACGAGCAGTACTTC
TRBV28,TRBJ1-2,NA,NA,16,CASSSPRDIYNYGYTF,TGTGCCAGCAGTTCACCTCGGGACATTTATAACTATGGCTACACCTTC
TRBV7-9,TRBJ1-1,NA,NA,13,CASSPVSGAEAFF,TGTGCCAGCAGCCCTGTGAGTGGGGCTGAAGCTTTCTTT
TRBV2,TRBJ1-3,NA,NA,17,CASSQRGGWDSGNTIYF,TGTGCCAGCAGCCAACGGGGAGGGTGGGACTCTGGAAACACCATATATTTT
TRBV5-4,TRBJ1-2,NA,few,16,CASSLAGGESNYGYTF,TGTGCCAGCAGCTTGGCCGGGGGGGAATCTAACTATGGCTACACCTTC
TRBV10-2,TRBJ1-5,TRBD1,NA,16,CASSEWGQGGNQPQHF,TGCGCCAGCAGTGAGTGGGGACAGGGGGGCAATCAGCCCCAGCATTTT
TRBV5-1,TRBJ1-1,NA,few,13,CASSFGVDTEAFF,TGCGCCAGCAGCTTCGGGGTAGACACTGAAGCTTTCTTT
TRBV9,TRBJ2-7,TRBD1,NA,15,CASSGSWDRGGEQYF,TGTGCCAGCAGCGGAAGTTGGGACAGGGGAGGGGAGCAGTACTTC
TRBV5-1,TRBJ1-2,NA,NA,13,CASSPGPNYGYTF,TGCGCCAGCAGCCCCGGGCCTAACTATGGCTACACCTTC
TRBV4-1,TRBJ1-5,TRBD1,few,14,CASRRQGSGQPQHF,TGCGCCAGCAGGAGACAGGGGTCGGGGCAGCCCCAGCATTTT
TRBV7-2,TRBJ2-7,NA,NA,13,CASSARTGYEQYF,TGTGCCAGCAGCGCCCGGACGGGGTACGAGCAGTACTTC
TRBV9,TRBJ2-5,NA,once,13,CASSVARDGTQYF,TGTGCCAGCAGCGTAGCAAGGGATGGGACCCAGTACTTC